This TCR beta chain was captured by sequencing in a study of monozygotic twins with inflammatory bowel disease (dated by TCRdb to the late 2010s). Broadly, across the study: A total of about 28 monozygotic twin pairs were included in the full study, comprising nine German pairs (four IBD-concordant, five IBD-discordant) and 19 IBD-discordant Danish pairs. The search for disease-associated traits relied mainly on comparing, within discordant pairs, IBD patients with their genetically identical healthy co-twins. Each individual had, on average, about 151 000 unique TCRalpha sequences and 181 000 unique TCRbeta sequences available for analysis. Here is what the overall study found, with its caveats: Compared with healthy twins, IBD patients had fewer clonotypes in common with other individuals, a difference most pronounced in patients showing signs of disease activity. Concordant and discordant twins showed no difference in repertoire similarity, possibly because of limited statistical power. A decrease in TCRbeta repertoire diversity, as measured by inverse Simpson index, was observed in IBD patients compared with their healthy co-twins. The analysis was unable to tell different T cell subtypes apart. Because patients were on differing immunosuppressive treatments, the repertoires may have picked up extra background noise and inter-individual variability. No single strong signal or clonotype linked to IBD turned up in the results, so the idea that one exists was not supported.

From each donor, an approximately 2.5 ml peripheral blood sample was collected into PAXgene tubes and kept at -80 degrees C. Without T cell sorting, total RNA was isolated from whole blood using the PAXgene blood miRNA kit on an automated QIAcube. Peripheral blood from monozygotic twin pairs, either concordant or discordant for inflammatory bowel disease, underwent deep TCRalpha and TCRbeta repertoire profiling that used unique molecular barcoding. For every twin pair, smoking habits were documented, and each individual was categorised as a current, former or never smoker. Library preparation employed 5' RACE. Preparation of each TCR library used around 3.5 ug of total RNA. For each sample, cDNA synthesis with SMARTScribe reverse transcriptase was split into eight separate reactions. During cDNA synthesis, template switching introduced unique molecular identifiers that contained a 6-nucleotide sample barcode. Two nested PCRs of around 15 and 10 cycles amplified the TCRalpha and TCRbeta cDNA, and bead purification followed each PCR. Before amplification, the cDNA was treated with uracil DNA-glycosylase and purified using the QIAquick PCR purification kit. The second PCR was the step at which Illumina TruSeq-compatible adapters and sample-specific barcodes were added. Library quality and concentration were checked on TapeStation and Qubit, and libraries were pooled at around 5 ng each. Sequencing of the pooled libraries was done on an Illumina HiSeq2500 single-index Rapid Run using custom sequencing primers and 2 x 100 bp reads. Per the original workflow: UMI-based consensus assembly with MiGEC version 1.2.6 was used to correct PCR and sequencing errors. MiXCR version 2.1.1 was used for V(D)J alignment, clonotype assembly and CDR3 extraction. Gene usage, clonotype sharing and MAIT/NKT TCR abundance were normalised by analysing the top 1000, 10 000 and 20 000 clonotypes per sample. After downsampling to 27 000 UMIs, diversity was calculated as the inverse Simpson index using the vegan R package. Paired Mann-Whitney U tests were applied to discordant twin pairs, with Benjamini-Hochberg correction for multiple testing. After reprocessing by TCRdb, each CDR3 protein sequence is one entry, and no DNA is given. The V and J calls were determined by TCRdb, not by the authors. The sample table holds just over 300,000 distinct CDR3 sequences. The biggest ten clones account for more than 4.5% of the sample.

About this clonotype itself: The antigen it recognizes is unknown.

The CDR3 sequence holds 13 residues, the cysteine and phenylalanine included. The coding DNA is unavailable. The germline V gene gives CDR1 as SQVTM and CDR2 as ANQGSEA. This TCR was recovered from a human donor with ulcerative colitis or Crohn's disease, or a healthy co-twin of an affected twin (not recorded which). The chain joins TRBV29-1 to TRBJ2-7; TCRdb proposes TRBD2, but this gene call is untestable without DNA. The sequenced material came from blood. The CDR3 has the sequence CSVGTSGPYEQYF.